These 26 T cell receptor beta chains were sequenced from one sample in a study of technical replicates of blood from a handful of donors. Clones were sequenced by immunoSEQ multiplex PCR, and TCRdb holds only the in-frame ones, with some missing. Here the sample spans around 83,000 clones, around 92% being singletons. Sequencing used T cells isolated from PBMCs. These receptors all stem from a human donor in good health. Some clones in this sample may be carry-over from other donors' samples.

The chain employs TRBV29-1 and TRBJ2-1; maybe TRBD1 (5 bases). The CDR3 covers 11 residues. Per the germline V gene, CDR1 is SQVTM and CDR2 is ANQGSEA. Trimming left V 6 bases short and J 6 bases short, with 9 bases between. The CDR3 loop is CSVRQTNEQFF. For the CDR3, the DNA is TGCAGCGTCAGACAGACCAATGAGCAGTTCTTC.

This clone has a handful of counts. The CDR3 protein is CASRALPGEAFF. CDR3 nucleotides: TGTGCCAGCAGGGCTCTTCCGGGTGAAGCTTTCTTT. This rearrangement joins TRBV7-2 to TRBJ1-1; no definite D call. In germline, CDR1 is SGHTA, CDR2 FQGNSA. V was clipped by 6 bases and J by 7 bases, with 12 bases between them. The CDR3 covers 12 residues.

J is TRBJ2-1 and V is TRBV23-1; D unresolved. TRBV23-1 is filed as an ORF, its function uncertain. V dropped 0 bases and J dropped 9 bases, with 9 bases sitting between them. The CDR3 extends over 13 amino acids. In nucleotides, the CDR3 is TGCGCCAGCAGTCAATCCCTACGAAGTGAGCAGTTCTTC. This encodes CASSQSLRSEQFF.

The chain has TRBV18 and TRBJ2-3; 8 positions match TRBD2. The CDR3 loop spans 14 amino acids. Trimming removed 6 bases from V and 4 bases from J; junction bases left unmatched: 6. Germline CDR1 is KGHSH and CDR2 is LQKENI. In nucleotides, the CDR3 is TGTGCCAGCTCCGGCGGGAGGAGCGCAGATACGCAGTATTTT. Its translation is CASSGGRSADTQYF.

J is TRBJ2-1 and V is TRBV7-2; D possibly corresponds to TRBD2 (6 bases). Trimming shortened V by 0 bases and J by 8 bases, and 29 bases separated the two germline ends. This CDR3 has 20 residues. Germline V CDR1 and CDR2: SGHTA, FQGNSA. Written as DNA, the CDR3 is TGTGCCAGCAGCTTAGCAAAAGGAGGGTACGGCCTTACAGGTTACGATGAGCAGTTCTTC. Its protein product is CASSLAKGGYGLTGYDEQFF.

The chain has TRBV19 and TRBJ2-7, with D possibly matching TRBD2 (5 bases). CDR3 length: 11 residues. Germline V lookup: CDR1 LNHDA, CDR2 SQIVND (reference sequence). V dropped 6 bases and J dropped 5 bases, with 8 bases sitting between them. The CDR3 here is CASRAGNEQYF. DNA of the CDR3: TGTGCCAGTAGGGCGGGTAACGAGCAGTACTTC.

This chain connects TRBV11-2 to TRBJ2-1, with TRBD2 matching over 14 bases. V lost 5 bases and J lost 7; bases outside the gene matches: 13. Germline assignment: CDR1 SGHAT and CDR2 FQNNGV. The CDR3 extends over 18 amino acids. CDR3 sequence: CASSPDLGLAGVGNEQFF. The CDR3 coding sequence is TGTGCCAGCAGCCCAGACTTGGGACTAGCGGGAGTTGGAAATGAGCAGTTCTTC.

This chain connects TRBV19 to TRBJ2-7; D perhaps matches TRBD2 (6 bases). V lost 5 bases and J 3 bases, leaving 14 bases between the germline ends. The V gene's germline CDR1 is LNHDA and CDR2 SQIVND (reference sequence). There are 14 residues in the CDR3. This chain's CDR3 is CASSYRRDRYEQYF. The CDR3 DNA reads as TGTGCCAGTAGTTATCGGCGGGACCGCTACGAGCAGTACTTC.

V is TRBV7-9 and J is TRBJ2-5; D is unresolved. Germline-derived CDR1 and CDR2 are SEHNR and FQNEAQ (reference sequence). Trimming left V 5 bases short and J 5 bases short, with 15 bases between. This CDR3 region has 14 residues. DNA of the CDR3: TGTGCCAGCAGCCCATCACTAAGTCGGGAGACCCAGTACTTC. It is translated as CASSPSLSRETQYF.

This clone was counted once. The chain is built from TRBV2 and TRBJ2-5, with D tentatively TRBD2 (6 bases). CDR3 length: 17 residues. The ends were cut back, 0 bases at V and 0 bases at J, with 14 bases in the middle. Germline loops: CDR1 SNHLY, CDR2 FYNNEI. The CDR3 spells CASSEALSSGYQETQYF. CDR3 nucleotide sequence: TGTGCCAGCAGTGAAGCGCTGTCCAGCGGGTACCAAGAGACCCAGTACTTC.

V and J are TRBV7-8 and TRBJ1-1; D is uncertain. CDR3 length: 15 amino acids. The V gene lost 0 bases and the J gene lost 2 bases, with 10 bases spanning the gap. CDR1 SGHVS and CDR2 FQNEAQ come from the germline V gene. The CDR3 is CASSLAWTRNTEAFF. The CDR3 DNA reads TGTGCCAGCAGCTTAGCGTGGACTAGAAACACTGAAGCTTTCTTT.

The V call is TRBV28, the J call TRBJ1-5; TRBD1 aligns across 7 bases. V dropped 2 bases and J dropped 1; count of bases not matched to a gene: 5. Germline assignment: CDR1 MDHEN and CDR2 SYDVKM. The CDR3 covers 16 residues. The CDR3 region is CASSLRGQGSNQPQHF. The CDR3 DNA follows: TGTGCCAGCAGTTTAAGGGGGCAGGGGAGCAATCAGCCCCAGCATTTT.

The chain links TRBV28 to TRBJ1-1; D possibly corresponds to TRBD1 (6 bases). Trimming cost V 8 bases and J 0 bases, with 10 bases left between them. The CDR3 length is 13 residues. Per the germline V gene, CDR1 is MDHEN and CDR2 is SYDVKM. The CDR3, as DNA: TGTGCCAGCTTAGGGGGTTTGAACACTGAAGCTTTCTTT. Encoded protein: CASLGGLNTEAFF.

This chain connects TRBV7-2 to TRBJ2-7; the match to TRBD2 covers 7 bases. CDR1 is SGHTA, CDR2 FQGNSA, per germline. This CDR3 is 19 amino acids long. Germline trimming cut 2 bases from V and 2 bases from J; bases unmatched to any gene: 18. CDR3 in DNA: TGTGCCAGCAGCTTAAAAGCGGGGTTTCCGGTATCCGAAACCTACGAGCAGTACTTC. It translates to CASSLKAGFPVSETYEQYF. Combining the CDR3 with reference TRBV7-2 and TRBJ2-7 gives the whole variable domain GAGVSQSPSNKVTEKGKDVELRCDPISGHTALYWYRQSLGQGLEFLIYFQGNSAPDKSGLPSDRFSAERTGGSVSTLTIQRTQQEDSAVYLCASSLKAGFPVSETYEQYFGPGTRLTVT.

The chain employs TRBV5-4 and TRBJ2-7; 8 positions match TRBD1. Per the germline V gene, CDR1 is SGHNT and CDR2 is YYREEE (reference sequence). This CDR3 has 13 residues. Trimming at V came to 4 bases and at J to 9 bases, leaving 9 bases not matched to a gene. As DNA, the CDR3 is TGTGCCAGCAGCACCGGACAGGGAGTAGGGCAGTACTTC. It encodes CASSTGQGVGQYF.

The rearrangement joins TRBV19 to TRBJ2-3, with D unresolved. Trimming stripped 5 bases from V and 2 bases from J, with 8 bases between. Germline CDR1 and CDR2: LNHDA and SQIVND (reference sequence). The CDR3 totals 13 residues. The CDR3 protein is CASSDRFTDTQYF. CDR3 sequence (DNA): TGTGCCAGTAGTGATCGGTTCACAGATACGCAGTATTTT.

The V call is TRBV9, the J call TRBJ1-2, with unresolved D. V was cut by 1 base and J by 0 bases, with 7 bases left in between. From germline, CDR1 is SGDLS and CDR2 YYNGEE. The CDR3 covers 14 residues. The CDR3 DNA follows: TGTGCCAGCAGCGTATATGAGTCTAACTATGGCTACACCTTC. It translates to CASSVYESNYGYTF.

This rearrangement joins TRBV27 to TRBJ2-7; 8 bases map to TRBD1. CDR3 size: 16 residues. The V and J ends lost 3 bases and 2 bases, in that order; junction bases with no gene match: 9. Germline lookup yields CDR1 MNHEY and CDR2 SMNVEV (reference sequence). CDR3 DNA: TGTGCCAGCAGTTTCGACCAGGGGGCGATCCCCTACGAGCAGTACTTC. Translated, it gives CASSFDQGAIPYEQYF.

J is TRBJ2-7 and V is TRBV6-6, with TRBD1 identical over 9 bases. CDR1 MNHNY and CDR2 SVGAGI come from the germline V gene (reference sequence). The CDR3 runs 16 residues. V shed 2 bases, J shed 2 bases, and the junction held 7 bases outside the gene matches. CDR3 loop: CASSYPWTGEAYEQYF. The CDR3 DNA follows: TGTGCCAGCAGTTACCCGTGGACAGGGGAGGCCTACGAGCAGTACTTC.

The rearrangement joins TRBV18 to TRBJ2-1; no clear D gene. CDR1 and CDR2 (germline): KGHSH, LQKENI. V lost 2 bases to trimming and J lost 6 bases, with 5 bases between them. This CDR3 has 12 residues. The CDR3 nucleotides read TGTGCCAGCTCACCAGCTAGCAATGAGCAGTTCTTC. The encoded protein is CASSPASNEQFF.

The chain is built from TRBV29-1 and TRBJ2-1; D perhaps matches TRBD2 (5 bases). Deletions cut 7 bases from V and 4 bases from J, with 11 bases between. Germline values: CDR1 SQVTM, CDR2 ANQGSEA. The CDR3 runs to 12 residues. CDR3 nucleotides: TGCAGCGGTACGGGATTTTACAATGAGCAGTTCTTC. Protein product: CSGTGFYNEQFF.

The J gene is TRBJ2-3, the V gene TRBV7-2, with 9 bases matching TRBD2. Unmatched junction bases numbered 7, after V lost 1 base and J lost 5 bases. The germline V gene has CDR1 SGHTA and CDR2 FQGNSA. The CDR3 runs 16 residues. The chain's CDR3 is CASSLVSGRYIDTQYF. The CDR3 DNA follows: TGTGCCAGCAGCTTAGTTAGCGGGAGATATATAGATACGCAGTATTTT.

The chain couples TRBV11-1 to TRBJ2-2; 8 nucleotides match TRBD1. After removal of 3 bases from V and 6 bases from J, the junction contained 12 bases not matched to a gene. CDR1 and CDR2 from the germline V gene are SGHAT and FQDESV (reference sequence). The CDR3 covers 17 residues. The CDR3 reads CASSFFPTGVSSGELFF. The CDR3 DNA reads as TGTGCCAGCAGCTTTTTCCCGACAGGGGTATCGTCCGGGGAGCTGTTTTTT.

V usage is TRBV11-2 and J usage is TRBJ1-3; tentatively, D is TRBD1 (5 bases). The length of the CDR3 is 15 residues. The germline V and J ends were trimmed by 3 bases and 2 bases, with 11 bases remaining between them. Germline values: CDR1 SGHAT, CDR2 FQNNGV. The CDR3: CASSFRWGAGNTIYF. The CDR3 coding sequence is TGTGCCAGCAGCTTCCGATGGGGGGCTGGAAACACCATATATTTT.

This chain connects TRBV14 to TRBJ1-1; no reliable D call. The V end was cut by 3 bases, the J end by 0 bases, with 5 bases between. This CDR3 spans 13 amino acids. The V gene's germline CDR1 is SGHDN and CDR2 FVKESK. CDR3 sequence (DNA): TGTGCCAGCAGCCATGTCTTGAACACTGAAGCTTTCTTT. Its protein is CASSHVLNTEAFF. The variable domain in full, with the rest retrieved from reference TRBV14 and TRBJ1-1, is EAGVTQFPSHSVIEKGQTVTLRCDPISGHDNLYWYRRVMGKEIKFLLHFVKESKQDESGMPNNRFLAERTGGTYSTLKVQPAELEDSGVYFCASSHVLNTEAFFGQGTRLTVV.

This clone was seen a handful of times. This rearrangement joins TRBV5-1 to TRBJ1-2; weak D call: TRBD1 (6 bases). CDR1 is SGHRS, CDR2 YFSETQ, per germline. Trimming stripped 5 bases from V and 0 bases from J, with 11 bases between. The CDR3 length is 14 residues. DNA for the CDR3: TGCGCCAGCAGTACCGGGACATCTAACTATGGCTACACCTTC. It translates to CASSTGTSNYGYTF.